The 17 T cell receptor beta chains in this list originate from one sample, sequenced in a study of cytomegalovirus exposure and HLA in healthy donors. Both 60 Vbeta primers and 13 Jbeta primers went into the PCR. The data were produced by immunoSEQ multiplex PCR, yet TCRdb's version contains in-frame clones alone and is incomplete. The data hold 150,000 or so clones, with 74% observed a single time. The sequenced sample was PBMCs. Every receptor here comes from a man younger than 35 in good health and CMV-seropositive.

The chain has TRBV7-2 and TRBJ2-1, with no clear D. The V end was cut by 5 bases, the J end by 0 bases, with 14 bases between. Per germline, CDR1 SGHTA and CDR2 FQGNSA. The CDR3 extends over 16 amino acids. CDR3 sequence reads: CASSPSQASSYNEQFF. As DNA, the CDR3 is TGTGCCAGCAGCCCTTCGCAGGCGAGCTCCTACAATGAGCAGTTCTTC.

CDR3 sequence reads: CASSIPGQSPLHF. Here the CDR3 DNA reads TGTGCCAGCAGCATACCGGGACAATCACCCCTCCACTTT. The chain joins TRBV27 to TRBJ1-6, with D possibly matching TRBD1 (6 bases). The CDR3 consists of 13 residues. V lost 6 bases to trimming and J lost 10 bases, with 13 bases between them. Germline CDR1 is MNHEY and CDR2 is SMNVEV (reference sequence).

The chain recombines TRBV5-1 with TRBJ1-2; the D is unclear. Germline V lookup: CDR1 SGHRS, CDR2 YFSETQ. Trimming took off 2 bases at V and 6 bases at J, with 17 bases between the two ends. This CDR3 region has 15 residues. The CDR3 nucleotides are TGCGCCAGCAGCTTTAAAGGGCCCGTCGGGGATGGCTACACCTTC. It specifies CASSFKGPVGDGYTF.

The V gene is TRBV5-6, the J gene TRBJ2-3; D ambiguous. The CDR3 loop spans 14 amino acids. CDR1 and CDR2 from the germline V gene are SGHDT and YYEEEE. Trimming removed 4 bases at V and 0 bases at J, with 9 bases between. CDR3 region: CASSQPGSTDTQYF. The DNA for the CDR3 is TGTGCCAGCAGCCAACCCGGGAGCACAGATACGCAGTATTTT.

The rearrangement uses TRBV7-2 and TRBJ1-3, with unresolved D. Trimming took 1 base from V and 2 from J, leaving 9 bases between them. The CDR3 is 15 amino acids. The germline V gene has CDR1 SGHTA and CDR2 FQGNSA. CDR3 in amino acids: CASSLDGTTGNTIYF. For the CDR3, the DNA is TGTGCCAGCAGCTTAGACGGTACTACTGGAAACACCATATATTTT.

The CDR3 sequence: CASSEKQSYGYTF. Written as DNA, the CDR3 is TGTGCCAGCAGTGAGAAACAGAGCTATGGCTACACCTTC. This rearrangement joins TRBV6-1 to TRBJ1-2; D not certain. Per the germline V gene, CDR1 is MNHNS and CDR2 is SASEGT. V gave up 3 bases and J gave up 4 bases, with 9 bases separating them. This CDR3 is 13 amino acids long.

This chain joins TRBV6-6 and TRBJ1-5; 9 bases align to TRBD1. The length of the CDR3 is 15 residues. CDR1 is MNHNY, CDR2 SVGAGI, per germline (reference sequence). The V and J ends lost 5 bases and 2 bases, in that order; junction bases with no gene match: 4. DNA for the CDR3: TGTGCCAGCAGTCACCGACAGGGGGGCAATCAGCCCCAGCATTTT. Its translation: CASSHRQGGNQPQHF.

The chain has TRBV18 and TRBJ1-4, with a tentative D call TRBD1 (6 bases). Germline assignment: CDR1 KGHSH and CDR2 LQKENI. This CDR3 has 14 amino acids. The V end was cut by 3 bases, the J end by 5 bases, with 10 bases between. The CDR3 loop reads CASSPGTRNEKLFF. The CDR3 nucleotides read TGTGCCAGCTCACCGGGGACACGAAATGAAAAACTGTTTTTT.

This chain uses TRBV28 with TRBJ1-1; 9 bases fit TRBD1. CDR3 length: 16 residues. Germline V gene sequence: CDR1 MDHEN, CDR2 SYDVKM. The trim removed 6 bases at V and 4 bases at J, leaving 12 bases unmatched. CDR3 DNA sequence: TGTGCCAGCAGGCGAACATCCGGGACAGGGACCACTGAAGCTTTCTTT. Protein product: CASRRTSGTGTTEAFF.

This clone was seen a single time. This CDR3 is CASSVLPALGLAGGFSYNEQFF. The DNA of the CDR3 is TGTGCCAGCAGCGTCCTTCCCGCTTTGGGACTAGCGGGAGGTTTTTCCTACAATGAGCAGTTCTTC. The chain recombines TRBV9 with TRBJ2-1; 15 bases line up with TRBD2. Germline CDR1 is SGDLS and CDR2 is YYNGEE. This CDR3 region has 22 residues. Germline trimming cut 2 bases from V and 1 base from J; bases unmatched to any gene: 16.

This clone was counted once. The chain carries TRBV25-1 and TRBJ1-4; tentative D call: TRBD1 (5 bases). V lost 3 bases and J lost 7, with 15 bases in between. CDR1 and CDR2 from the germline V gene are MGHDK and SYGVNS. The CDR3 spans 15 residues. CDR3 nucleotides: TGTGCCAGCAGTGACCCCCGCAGGGTCAGTGAAAAACTGTTTTTT. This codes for CASSDPRRVSEKLFF.

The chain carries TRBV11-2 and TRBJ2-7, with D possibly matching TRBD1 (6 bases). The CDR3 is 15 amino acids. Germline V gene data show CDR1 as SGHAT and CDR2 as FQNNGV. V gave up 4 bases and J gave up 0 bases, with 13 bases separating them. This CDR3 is CASSWQGLLSYEQYF. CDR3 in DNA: TGTGCCAGCAGCTGGCAGGGGCTGCTCTCCTACGAGCAGTACTTC.

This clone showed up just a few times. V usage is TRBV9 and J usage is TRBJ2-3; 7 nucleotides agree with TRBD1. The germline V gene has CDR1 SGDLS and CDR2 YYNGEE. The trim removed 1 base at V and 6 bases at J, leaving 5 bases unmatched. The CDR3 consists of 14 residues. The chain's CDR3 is CASSVIGGDDTQYF. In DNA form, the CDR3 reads TGTGCCAGCAGCGTAATAGGGGGCGACGATACGCAGTATTTT.

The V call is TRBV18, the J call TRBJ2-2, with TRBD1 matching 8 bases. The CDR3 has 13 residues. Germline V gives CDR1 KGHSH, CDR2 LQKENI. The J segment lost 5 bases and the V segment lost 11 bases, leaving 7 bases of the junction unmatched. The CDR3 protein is CARPGGWTGELFF. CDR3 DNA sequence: TGTGCCCGGCCAGGGGGCTGGACCGGGGAGCTGTTTTTT.

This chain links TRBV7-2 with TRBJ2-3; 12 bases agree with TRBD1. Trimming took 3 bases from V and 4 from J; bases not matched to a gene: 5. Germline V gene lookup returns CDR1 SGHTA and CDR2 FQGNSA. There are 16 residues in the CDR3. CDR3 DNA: TGTGCCAGCAGCTTCCCCGGGACAGGGGGCCCAGATACGCAGTATTTT. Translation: CASSFPGTGGPDTQYF. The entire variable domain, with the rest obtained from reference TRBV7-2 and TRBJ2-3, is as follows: GAGVSQSPSNKVTEKGKDVELRCDPISGHTALYWYRQSLGQGLEFLIYFQGNSAPDKSGLPSDRFSAERTGGSVSTLTIQRTQQEDSAVYLCASSFPGTGGPDTQYFGPGTRLTVL.

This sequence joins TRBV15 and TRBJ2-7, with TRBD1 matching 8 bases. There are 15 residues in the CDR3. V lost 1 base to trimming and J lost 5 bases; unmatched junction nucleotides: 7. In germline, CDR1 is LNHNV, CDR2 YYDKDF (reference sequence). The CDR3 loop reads CATSRAARGRDEQYF. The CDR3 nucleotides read TGTGCCACCAGCAGAGCAGCCAGGGGGCGGGACGAGCAGTACTTC.

The CDR3 sequence is CAIALGRGTTSYEQYF. DNA of the CDR3: TGTGCCATCGCGCTAGGCAGGGGGACCACCTCCTACGAGCAGTACTTC. The chain joins TRBV7-3 to TRBJ2-7, with 7 bases identical to TRBD1. With 10 bases clipped from V and 0 bases from J, the junction kept 15 bases outside the gene matches. The CDR3 is 16 residues long. Looked up from germline, CDR1 is SGHTA and CDR2 is FQGTGA. The variable domain in full, with the rest retrieved from reference TRBV7-3 and TRBJ2-7, is GAGVSQTPSNKVTEKGKYVELRCDPISGHTALYWYRQSLGQGPEFLIYFQGTGAADDSGLPNDRFFAVRPEGSVSTLKIQRTERGDSAVYLCAIALGRGTTSYEQYFGPGTRLTVT.